The clone carrying this TCR beta chain was observed a handful of times. Extracted RNA was reverse transcribed into cDNA, the sequencing template. The repertoire was sequenced with immunoSEQ multiplex PCR; TCRdb's copy has only in-frame clones and lacks some. The sample shows around 190,000 clones, roughly three fifths of them seen only once. This entry is derived from a study of CD8+ T cells in alopecia areata. The CDR3 loop spans 19 amino acids. Germline assignment: CDR1 SQVTM and CDR2 ANQGSEA. The V end lost 3 bases, the J end lost 2 bases, and 26 bases lay between the germline ends. The specimen sequenced was CD8+ T cells sorted from blood. The TCR comes from a human donor in good health. The V and J genes are TRBV29-1 and TRBJ2-1, with TRBD1 as a possible D gene (8 bases). The CDR3 here is CSVDWGGQDRVRAYNEQFF. The DNA of the CDR3 is TGCAGCGTTGATTGGGGGGGACAGGATCGAGTGCGGGCCTACAATGAGCAGTTCTTC.